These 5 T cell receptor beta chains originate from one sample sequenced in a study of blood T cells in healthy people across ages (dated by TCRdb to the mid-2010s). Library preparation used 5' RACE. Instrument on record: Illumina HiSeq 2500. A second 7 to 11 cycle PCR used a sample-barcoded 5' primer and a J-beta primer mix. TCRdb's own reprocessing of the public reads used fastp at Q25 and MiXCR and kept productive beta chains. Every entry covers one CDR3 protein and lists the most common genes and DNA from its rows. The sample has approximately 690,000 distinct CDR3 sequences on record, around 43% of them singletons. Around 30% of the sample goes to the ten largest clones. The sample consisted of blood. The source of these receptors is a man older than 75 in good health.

CDR3 nucleotides: TGTGCCAGCAGCCTTACCCCGGTGTCGACAGATACGCAGTATTTT. Its translation is CASSLTPVSTDTQYF. This chain uses TRBV3-1 with TRBJ2-3, with D unresolved. The germline CDR1 and CDR2 sequences are LGHDT and YNNKEL (reference sequence). This CDR3 is 15 amino acids long. The ends were cut back, 4 bases at V and 3 bases at J, with 14 bases in the middle.

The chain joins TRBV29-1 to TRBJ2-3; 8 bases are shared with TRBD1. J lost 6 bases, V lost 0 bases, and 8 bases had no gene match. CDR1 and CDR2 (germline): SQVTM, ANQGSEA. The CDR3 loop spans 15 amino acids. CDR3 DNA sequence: TGCAGCGTTGAAGACCAAAGACAGGGGCTGGATACGCAGTATTTT. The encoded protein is CSVEDQRQGLDTQYF.

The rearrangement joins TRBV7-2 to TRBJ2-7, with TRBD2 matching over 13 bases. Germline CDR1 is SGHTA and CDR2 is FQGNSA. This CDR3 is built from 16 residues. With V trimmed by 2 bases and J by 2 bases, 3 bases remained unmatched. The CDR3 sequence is CASSLRTSGSPYEQYF. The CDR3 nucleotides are TGTGCCAGCAGCTTACGGACTAGCGGGAGCCCCTACGAGCAGTACTTC.

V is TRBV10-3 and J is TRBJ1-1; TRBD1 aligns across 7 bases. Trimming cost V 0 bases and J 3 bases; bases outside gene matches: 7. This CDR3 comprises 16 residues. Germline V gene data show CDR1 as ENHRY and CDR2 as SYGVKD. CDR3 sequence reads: CAISESMTGSDTEAFF. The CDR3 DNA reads TGTGCCATCAGTGAGTCGATGACAGGGTCGGACACTGAAGCTTTCTTT.

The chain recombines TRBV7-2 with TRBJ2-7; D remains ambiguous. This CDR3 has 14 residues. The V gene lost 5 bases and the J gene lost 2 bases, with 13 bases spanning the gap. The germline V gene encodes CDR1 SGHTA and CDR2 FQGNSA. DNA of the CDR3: TGTGCCAGCAGCCCTGTTAGGGTTCCCTACGAGCAGTACTTC. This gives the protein CASSPVRVPYEQYF.